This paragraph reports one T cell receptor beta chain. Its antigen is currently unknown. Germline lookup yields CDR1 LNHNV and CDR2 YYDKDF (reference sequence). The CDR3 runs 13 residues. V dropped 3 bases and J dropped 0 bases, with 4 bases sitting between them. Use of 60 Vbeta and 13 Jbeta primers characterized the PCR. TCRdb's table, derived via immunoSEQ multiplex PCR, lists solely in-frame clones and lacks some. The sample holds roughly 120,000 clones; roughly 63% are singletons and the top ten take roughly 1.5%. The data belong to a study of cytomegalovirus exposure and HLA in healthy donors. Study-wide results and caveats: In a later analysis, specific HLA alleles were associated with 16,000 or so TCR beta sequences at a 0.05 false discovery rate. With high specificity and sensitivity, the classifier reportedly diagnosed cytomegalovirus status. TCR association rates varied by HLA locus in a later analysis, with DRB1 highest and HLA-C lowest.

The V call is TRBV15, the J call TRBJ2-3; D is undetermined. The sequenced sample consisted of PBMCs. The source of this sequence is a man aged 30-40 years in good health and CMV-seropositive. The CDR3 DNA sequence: TGTGCCACCAGCAGCGTGAGCACAGATACGCAGTATTTT. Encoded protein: CATSSVSTDTQYF.